Presented here are 2 T cell receptor beta chains from one specimen sequenced in a study of cytomegalovirus exposure and HLA in healthy donors. PCR amplification relied on 60 Vbeta primers (plus 13 Jbeta primers). Here immunoSEQ multiplex PCR was the method, and the copy in TCRdb shows in-frame clones only, minus some. The sample yields about 120,000 clones, around 77% seen once. The sequencing input was PBMCs. The source is a man aged 40-55 years in good health and CMV-seropositive.

The chain carries TRBV5-5 and TRBJ1-6, with D possibly TRBD1 on 5 matching bases. Per germline, CDR1 SGHKS and CDR2 YYEKEE (reference sequence). The CDR3 is 15 residues long. Trimming took off 3 bases at V and 10 bases at J, with 17 bases between the two ends. This CDR3 is CASSSQGRLNSPLHF. CDR3 coding DNA: TGTGCCAGCAGCTCCCAGGGAAGGTTAAACTCACCCCTCCACTTT.

This clone occurred once. The rearrangement uses TRBV11-3 and TRBJ2-3; TRBD2 matches 15 bases. In germline, CDR1 is SGHNT, CDR2 YENEEA. Trimming removed 5 bases from V and 6 bases from J; junction bases left unmatched: 9. CDR3 length: 17 amino acids. The CDR3 region is CASSLAGTSGGSDTQYF. CDR3 DNA sequence: TGTGCCAGCAGCCTAGCCGGGACTAGCGGGGGGTCGGATACGCAGTATTTT. Complete variable domain (other parts from reference TRBV11-3 and TRBJ2-3): EAGVVQSPRYKIIEKKQPVAFWCNPISGHNTLYWYLQNLGQGPELLIRYENEEAVDDSQLPKDRFSAERLKGVDSTLKIQPAELGDSAVYLCASSLAGTSGGSDTQYFGPGTRLTVL.